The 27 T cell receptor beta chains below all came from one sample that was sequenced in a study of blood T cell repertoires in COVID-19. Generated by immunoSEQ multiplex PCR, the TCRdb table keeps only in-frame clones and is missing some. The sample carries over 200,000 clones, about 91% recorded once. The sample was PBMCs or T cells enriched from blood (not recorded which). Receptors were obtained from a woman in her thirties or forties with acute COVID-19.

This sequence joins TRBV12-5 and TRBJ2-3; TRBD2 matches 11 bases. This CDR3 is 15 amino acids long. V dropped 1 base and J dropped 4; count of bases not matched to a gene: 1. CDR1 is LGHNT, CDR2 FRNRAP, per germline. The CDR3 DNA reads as TGTGCTAGTGGTTTGGGACTAGCGGGACCAGATACGCAGTATTTT. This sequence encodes CASGLGLAGPDTQYF.

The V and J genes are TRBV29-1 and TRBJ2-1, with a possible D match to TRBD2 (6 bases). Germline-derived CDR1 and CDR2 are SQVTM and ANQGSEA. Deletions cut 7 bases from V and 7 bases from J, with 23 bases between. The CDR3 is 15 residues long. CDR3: CSAALGGGGVNEQFF. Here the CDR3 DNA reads TGCAGCGCCGCACTGGGGGGAGGAGGGGTAAATGAGCAGTTCTTC.

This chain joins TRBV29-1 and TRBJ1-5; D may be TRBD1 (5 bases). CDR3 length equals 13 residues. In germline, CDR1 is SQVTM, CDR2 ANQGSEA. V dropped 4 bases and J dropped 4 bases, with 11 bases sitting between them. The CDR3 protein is CSVAGGGNQPQHF. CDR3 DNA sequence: TGCAGCGTTGCCGGGGGAGGGAATCAGCCCCAGCATTTT. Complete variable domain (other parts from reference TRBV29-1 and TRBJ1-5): SAVISQKPSRDICQRGTSLTIQCQVDSQVTMMFWYRQQPGQSLTLIATANQGSEATYESGFVIDKFPISRPNLTFSTLTVSNMSPEDSSIYLCSVAGGGNQPQHFGDGTRLSIL.

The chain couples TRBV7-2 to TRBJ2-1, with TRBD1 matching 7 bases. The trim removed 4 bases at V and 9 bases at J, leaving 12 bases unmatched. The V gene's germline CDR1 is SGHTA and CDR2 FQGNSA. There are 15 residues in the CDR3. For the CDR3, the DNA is TGTGCCAGCAGCTCAACCTCGGGACAGATTGGTGAGCAGTTCTTC. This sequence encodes CASSSTSGQIGEQFF.

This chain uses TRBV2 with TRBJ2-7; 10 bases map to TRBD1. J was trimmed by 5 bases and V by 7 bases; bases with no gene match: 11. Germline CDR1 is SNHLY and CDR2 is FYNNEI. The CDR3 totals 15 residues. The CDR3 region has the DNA TGTGCCAGCATGCCCCCGGGACAGGGGATTAACGAGCAGTACTTC. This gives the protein CASMPPGQGINEQYF.

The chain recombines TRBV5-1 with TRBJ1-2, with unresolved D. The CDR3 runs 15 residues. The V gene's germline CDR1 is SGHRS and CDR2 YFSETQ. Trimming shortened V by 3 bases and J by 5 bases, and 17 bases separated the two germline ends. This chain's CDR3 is CASSSNIQVSYGYTF. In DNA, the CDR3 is TGCGCCAGCAGCTCAAACATCCAGGTATCTTATGGCTACACCTTC.

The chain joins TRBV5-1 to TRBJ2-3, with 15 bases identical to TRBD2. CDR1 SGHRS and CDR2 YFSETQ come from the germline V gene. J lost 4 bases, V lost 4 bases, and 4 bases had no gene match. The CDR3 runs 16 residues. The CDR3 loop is CASSPGTSGGPDTQYF. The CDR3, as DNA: TGCGCCAGCAGCCCGGGGACTAGCGGGGGGCCAGATACGCAGTATTTT.

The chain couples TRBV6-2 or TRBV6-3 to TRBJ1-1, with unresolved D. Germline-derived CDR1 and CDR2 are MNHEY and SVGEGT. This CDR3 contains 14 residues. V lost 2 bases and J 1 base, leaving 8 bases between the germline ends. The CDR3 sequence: CASSYLSGNTEAFF. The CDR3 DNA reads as TGTGCCAGCAGTTACCTGTCGGGGAACACTGAAGCTTTCTTT.

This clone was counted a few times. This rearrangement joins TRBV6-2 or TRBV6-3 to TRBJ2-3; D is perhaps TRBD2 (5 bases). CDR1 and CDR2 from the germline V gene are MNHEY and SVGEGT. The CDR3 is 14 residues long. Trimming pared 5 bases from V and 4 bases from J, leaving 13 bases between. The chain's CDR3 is CASSTQRAADTQYF. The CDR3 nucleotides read TGTGCCAGCAGTACACAAAGAGCGGCAGATACGCAGTATTTT.

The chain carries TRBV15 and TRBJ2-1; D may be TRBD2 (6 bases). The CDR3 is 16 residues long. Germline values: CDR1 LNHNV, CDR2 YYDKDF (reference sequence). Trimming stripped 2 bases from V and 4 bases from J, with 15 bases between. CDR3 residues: CATSRKGLSGYNEQFF. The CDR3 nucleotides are TGTGCCACCAGCAGAAAGGGACTCTCTGGGTACAATGAGCAGTTCTTC.

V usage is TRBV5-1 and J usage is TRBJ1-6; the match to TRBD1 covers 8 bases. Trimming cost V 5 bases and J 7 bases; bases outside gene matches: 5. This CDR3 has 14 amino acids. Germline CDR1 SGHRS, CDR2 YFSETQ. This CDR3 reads CASRDGTGNSPLHF. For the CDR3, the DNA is TGCGCCAGCAGAGACGGGACAGGAAATTCACCCCTCCACTTT.

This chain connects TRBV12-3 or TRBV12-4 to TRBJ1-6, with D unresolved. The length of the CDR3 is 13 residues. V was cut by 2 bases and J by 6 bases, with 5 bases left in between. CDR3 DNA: TGTGCCAGCAGTTTAAACAGTAATTCACCCCTCCACTTT. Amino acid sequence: CASSLNSNSPLHF.

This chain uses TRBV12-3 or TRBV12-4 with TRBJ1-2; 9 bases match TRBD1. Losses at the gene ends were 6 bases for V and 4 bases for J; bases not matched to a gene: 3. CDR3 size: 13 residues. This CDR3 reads CASRTGGGYGYTF. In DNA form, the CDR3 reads TGTGCCAGCAGGACAGGGGGAGGCTATGGCTACACCTTC.

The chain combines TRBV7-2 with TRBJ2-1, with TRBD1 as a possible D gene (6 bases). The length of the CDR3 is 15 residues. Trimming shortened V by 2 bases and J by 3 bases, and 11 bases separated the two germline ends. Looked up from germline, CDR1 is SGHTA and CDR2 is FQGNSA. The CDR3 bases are TGTGCCAGCAGCTTAATCGCAGGGGACTACAATGAGCAGTTCTTC. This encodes CASSLIAGDYNEQFF.

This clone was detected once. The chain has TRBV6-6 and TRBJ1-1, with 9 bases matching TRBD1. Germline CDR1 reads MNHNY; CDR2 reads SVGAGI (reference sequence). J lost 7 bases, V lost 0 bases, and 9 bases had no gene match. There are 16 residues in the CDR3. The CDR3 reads CASSYSLGQGQVEAFF. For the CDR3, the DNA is TGTGCCAGCAGTTACTCCTTAGGACAGGGGCAGGTTGAAGCTTTCTTT.

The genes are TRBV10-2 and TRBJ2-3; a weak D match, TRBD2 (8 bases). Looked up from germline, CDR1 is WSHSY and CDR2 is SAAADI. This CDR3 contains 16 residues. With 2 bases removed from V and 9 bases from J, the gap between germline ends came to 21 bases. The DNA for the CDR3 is TGCGCCAGCAGTGAGCGGACAGGAGCTGGACTAGCAACGCAGTATTTT. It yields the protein CASSERTGAGLATQYF.

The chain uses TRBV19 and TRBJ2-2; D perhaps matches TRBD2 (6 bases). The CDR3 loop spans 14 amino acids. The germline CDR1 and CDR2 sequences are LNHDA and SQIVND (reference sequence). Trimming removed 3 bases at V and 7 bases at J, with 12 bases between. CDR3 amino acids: CASSIGGYDGELFF. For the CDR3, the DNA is TGTGCCAGTAGTATCGGAGGGTATGACGGGGAGCTGTTTTTT.

This chain's CDR3 is CASSLGLAGVAGELFF. CDR3 DNA: TGTGCCAGCAGCCTGGGACTAGCGGGAGTGGCCGGGGAGCTGTTTTTT. The chain has TRBV3-1 (or the pseudogene TRBV3-2) and TRBJ2-2, with 14 bases lining up with TRBD2. V shed 4 bases, J shed 6 bases, and the junction held 4 bases outside the gene matches. Germline V gene lookup returns CDR1 LGHDT and CDR2 YNNKEL (reference sequence). This CDR3 spans 16 amino acids.

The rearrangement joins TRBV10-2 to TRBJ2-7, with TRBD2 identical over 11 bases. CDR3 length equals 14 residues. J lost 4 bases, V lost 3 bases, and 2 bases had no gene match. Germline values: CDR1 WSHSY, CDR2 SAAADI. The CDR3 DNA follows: TGCGCCAGCAGTGATAGCGGGGGGGCTTACGAGCAGTACTTC. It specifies CASSDSGGAYEQYF.

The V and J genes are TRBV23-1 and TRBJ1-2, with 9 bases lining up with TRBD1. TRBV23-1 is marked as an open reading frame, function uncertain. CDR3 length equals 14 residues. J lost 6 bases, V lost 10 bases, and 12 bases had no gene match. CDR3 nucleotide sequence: TGCGCCAACCCAACCCGGGACAGGGTAGATGGCTACACCTTC. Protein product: CANPTRDRVDGYTF.

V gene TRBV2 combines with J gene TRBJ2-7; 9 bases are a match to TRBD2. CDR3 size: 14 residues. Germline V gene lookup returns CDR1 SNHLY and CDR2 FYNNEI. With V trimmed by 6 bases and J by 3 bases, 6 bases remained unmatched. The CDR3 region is CASRAGTSLYEQYV. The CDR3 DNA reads TGTGCCAGCAGAGCCGGGACTAGCCTCTACGAGCAGTACGTC.

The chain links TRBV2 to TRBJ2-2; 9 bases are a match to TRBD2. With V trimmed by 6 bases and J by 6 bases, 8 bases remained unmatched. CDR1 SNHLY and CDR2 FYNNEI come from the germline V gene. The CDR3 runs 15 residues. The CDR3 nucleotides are TGTGCCAGCAGCGGGTCTGTAGCGGGGGCCGGGGAGCTGTTTTTT. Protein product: CASSGSVAGAGELFF.

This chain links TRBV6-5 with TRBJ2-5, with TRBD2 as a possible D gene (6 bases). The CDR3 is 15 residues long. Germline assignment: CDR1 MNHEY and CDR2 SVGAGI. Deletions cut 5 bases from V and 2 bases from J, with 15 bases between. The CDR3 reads CASSHRAGRQETQYF. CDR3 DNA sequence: TGTGCCAGCAGTCATAGGGCAGGGAGGCAAGAGACCCAGTACTTC.

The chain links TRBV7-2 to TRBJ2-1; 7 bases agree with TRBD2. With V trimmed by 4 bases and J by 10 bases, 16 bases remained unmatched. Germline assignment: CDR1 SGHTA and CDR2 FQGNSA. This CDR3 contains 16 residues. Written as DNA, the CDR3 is TGTGCCAGCAGCTCCCCGGTGGGAGGGGTCTTTCGGGAGCAGTTCTTC. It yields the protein CASSSPVGGVFREQFF.

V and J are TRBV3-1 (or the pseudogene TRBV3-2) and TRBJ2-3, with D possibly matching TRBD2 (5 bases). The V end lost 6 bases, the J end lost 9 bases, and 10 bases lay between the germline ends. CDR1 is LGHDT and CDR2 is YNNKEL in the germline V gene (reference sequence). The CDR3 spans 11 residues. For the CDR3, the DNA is TGTGCCAGCAGGAGGGATAACACGCAGTATTTT. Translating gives CASRRDNTQYF.

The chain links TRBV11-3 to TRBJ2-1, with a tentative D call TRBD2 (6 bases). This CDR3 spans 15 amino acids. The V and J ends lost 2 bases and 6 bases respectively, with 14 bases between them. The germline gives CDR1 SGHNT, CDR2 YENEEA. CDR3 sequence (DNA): TGTGCCAGCAGCTTAAAGAGGGCGACTAGCAATGAGCAGTTCTTC. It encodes CASSLKRATSNEQFF.

The CDR3 sequence: CASRPQGALYNSPLHF. The CDR3 DNA follows: TGTGCCAGCAGACCACAGGGGGCACTCTATAATTCACCCCTCCACTTT. J is TRBJ1-6 and V is TRBV3-1 (or the pseudogene TRBV3-2); 9 nucleotides align to TRBD1. CDR3 size: 16 residues. Germline trimming cut 6 bases from V and 3 bases from J; bases unmatched to any gene: 6. Germline CDR1 reads LGHDT; CDR2 reads YNNKEL (reference sequence).